This T cell receptor beta chain stems from a study of T cells in Graves' hyperthyroidism and ophthalmopathy. This CDR3 is 15 amino acids long. Germline CDR1 reads SGHAT; CDR2 reads FQNNGV. Deletions cut 3 bases from V and 5 bases from J, with 16 bases between. Amplification of TCR beta CDR3 regions was performed using RNA transcripts as template. RT-PCR in the first round (using the HTBI primer set) targeted the TCR CDR3. One entry per CDR3 protein, called by TCRdb with MiXCR from the multiplex PCR reads. The sample includes some 200,000 distinct CDR3 sequences, about a sixth of them seen just once. This clonotype was counted ten times or more.

The receptor's source is a man aged 50-59 years with Graves' hyperthyroidism. Specimen: blood. The chain couples TRBV11-2 to TRBJ2-5; D perhaps matches TRBD1 (6 bases). As DNA, the CDR3 is TGTGCCAGCAGCTTTGGGCTAGGGGGTCAGGAGACCCAGTACTTC. Protein product: CASSFGLGGQETQYF. Complete variable domain (other parts from reference TRBV11-2 and TRBJ2-5): EAGVAQSPRYKIIEKRQSVAFWCNPISGHATLYWYQQILGQGPKLLIQFQNNGVVDDSQLPKDRFSAERLKGVDSTLKIQPAKLEDSAVYLCASSFGLGGQETQYFGPGTRLLVL.